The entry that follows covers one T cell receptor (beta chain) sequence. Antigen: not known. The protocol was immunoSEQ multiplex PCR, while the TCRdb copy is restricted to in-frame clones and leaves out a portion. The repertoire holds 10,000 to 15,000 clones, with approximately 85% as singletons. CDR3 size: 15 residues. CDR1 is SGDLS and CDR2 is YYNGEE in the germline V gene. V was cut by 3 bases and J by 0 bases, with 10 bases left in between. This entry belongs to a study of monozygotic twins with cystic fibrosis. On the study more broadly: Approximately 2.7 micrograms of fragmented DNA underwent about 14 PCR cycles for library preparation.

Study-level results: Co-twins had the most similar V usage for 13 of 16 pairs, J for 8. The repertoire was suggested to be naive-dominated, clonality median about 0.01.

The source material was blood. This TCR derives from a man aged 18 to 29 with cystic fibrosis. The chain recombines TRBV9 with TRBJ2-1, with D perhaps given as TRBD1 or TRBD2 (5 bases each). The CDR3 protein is CASSGRDLSYNEQFF. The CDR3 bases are TGTGCCAGCAGCGGCCGGGACCTCTCCTACAATGAGCAGTTCTTC. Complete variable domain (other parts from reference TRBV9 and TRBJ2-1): DSGVTQTPKHLITATGQRVTLRCSPRSGDLSVYWYQQSLDQGLQFLIQYYNGEERAKGNILERFSAQQFPDLHSELNLSSLELGDSALYFCASSGRDLSYNEQFFGPGTRLTVL.